The T cell receptor (beta chain) under discussion was sequenced for a study of blood T cell repertoires in COVID-19. For the study at large: The origin of the acute and convalescent COVID-19 samples was the United States, Italy and Spain. From T cells, B-cell-depleted T cells, or PBMCs came the material, which was cDNA or gDNA.

Source study methods: For nucleated cells, counts were estimated from reference gene primer amplification. Sequencing was performed with immunoSEQ multiplex PCR; in TCRdb, only in-frame clones are kept and a portion is missing. The D gene and trimming were derived from the DNA, and the V and J assignments and clone size from that table. Found here are 220,000 or so clones, about 89% of them singletons; the top ten hold around 6.5%. Germline CDR1 reads ENHRY; CDR2 reads SYGVKD. Trimming removed 2 bases at V and 2 bases at J, with 12 bases between. This CDR3 comprises 15 residues. The sequenced material came from peripheral blood. The chain employs TRBV10-3 and TRBJ1-1, with D possibly TRBD1 on 6 matching bases. This clonotype was sampled from a man in his sixties who had recovered from COVID-19. CDR3 in DNA: TGTGCCATCAGTGAGCCGGGACACTTTAACACTGAAGCTTTCTTT. Translation gives CAISEPGHFNTEAFF.